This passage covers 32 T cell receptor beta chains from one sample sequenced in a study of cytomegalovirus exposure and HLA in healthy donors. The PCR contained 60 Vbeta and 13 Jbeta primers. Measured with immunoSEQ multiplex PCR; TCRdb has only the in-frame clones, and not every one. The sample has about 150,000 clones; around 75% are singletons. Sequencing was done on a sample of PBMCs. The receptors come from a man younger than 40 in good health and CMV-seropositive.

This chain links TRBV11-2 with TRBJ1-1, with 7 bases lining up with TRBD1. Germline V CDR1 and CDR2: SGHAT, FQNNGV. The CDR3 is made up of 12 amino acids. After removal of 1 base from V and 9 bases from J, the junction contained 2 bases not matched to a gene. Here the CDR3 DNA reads TGTGCCAGCAGCTTAGCGACAGGGAAAGCTTTCTTT. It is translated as CASSLATGKAFF.

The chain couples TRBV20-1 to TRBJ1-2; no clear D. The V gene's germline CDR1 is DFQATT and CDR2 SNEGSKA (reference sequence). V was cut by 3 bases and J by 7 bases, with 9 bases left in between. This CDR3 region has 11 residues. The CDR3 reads CSASPGSGYTF. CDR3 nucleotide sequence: TGCAGTGCTAGCCCCGGTTCTGGCTACACCTTC.

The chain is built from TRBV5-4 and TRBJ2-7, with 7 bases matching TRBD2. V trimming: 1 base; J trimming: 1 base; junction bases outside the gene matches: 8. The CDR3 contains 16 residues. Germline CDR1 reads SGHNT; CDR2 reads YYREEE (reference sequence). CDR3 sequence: CASSLFAGGGSYEQYF. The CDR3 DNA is TGTGCCAGCAGCTTGTTTGCTGGGGGGGGGTCCTACGAGCAGTACTTC.

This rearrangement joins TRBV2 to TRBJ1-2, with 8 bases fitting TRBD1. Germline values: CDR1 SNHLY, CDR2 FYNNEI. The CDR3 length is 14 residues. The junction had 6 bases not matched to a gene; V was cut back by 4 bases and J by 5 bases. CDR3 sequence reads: CASSVRRTGYGYTF. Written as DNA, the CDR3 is TGTGCCAGCAGTGTCCGTAGGACAGGGTATGGCTACACCTTC.

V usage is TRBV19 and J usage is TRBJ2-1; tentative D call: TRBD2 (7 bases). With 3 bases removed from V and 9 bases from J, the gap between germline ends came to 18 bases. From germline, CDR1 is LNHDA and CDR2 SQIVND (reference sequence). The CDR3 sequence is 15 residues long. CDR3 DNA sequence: TGTGCCAGTAGTATTGGGGGGGGCCCCTCGGGTGAGCAGTTCTTC. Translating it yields CASSIGGGPSGEQFF. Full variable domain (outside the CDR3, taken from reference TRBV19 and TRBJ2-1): DGGITQSPKYLFRKEGQNVTLSCEQNLNHDAMYWYRQDPGQGLRLIYYSQIVNDFQKGDIAEGYSVSREKKESFPLTVTSAQKNPTAFYLCASSIGGGPSGEQFFGPGTRLTVL.

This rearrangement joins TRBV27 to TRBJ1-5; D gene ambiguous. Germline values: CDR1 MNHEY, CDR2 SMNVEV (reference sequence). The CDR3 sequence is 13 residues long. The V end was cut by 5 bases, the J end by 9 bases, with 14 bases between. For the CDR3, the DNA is TGTGCCAGCAGTCCCCTAGAGGCTGGGCCCCAGCATTTT. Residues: CASSPLEAGPQHF.

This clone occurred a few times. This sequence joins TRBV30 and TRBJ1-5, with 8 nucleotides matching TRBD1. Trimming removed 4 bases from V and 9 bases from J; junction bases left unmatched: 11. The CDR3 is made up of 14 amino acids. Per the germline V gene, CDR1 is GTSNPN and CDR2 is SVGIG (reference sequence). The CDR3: CAWTTGARAGPQHF. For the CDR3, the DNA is TGTGCCTGGACGACAGGGGCCCGGGCTGGGCCCCAGCATTTT.

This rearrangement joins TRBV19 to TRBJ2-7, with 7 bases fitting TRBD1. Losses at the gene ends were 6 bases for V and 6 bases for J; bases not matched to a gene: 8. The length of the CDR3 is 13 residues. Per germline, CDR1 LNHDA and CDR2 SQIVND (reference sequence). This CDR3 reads CASSHMAGGEQYF. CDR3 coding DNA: TGTGCCAGTAGCCATATGGCAGGGGGCGAGCAGTACTTC.

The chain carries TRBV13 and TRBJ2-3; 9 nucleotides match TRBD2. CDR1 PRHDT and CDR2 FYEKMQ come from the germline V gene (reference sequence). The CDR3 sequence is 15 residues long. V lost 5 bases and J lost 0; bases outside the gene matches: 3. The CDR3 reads CASSITSGSTDTQYF. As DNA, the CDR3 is TGTGCCAGCAGCATCACTAGCGGGAGCACAGATACGCAGTATTTT.

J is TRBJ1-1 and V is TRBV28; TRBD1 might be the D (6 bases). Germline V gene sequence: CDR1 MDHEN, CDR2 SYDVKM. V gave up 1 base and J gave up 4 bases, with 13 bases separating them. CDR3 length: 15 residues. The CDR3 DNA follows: TGTGCCAGCAGTTTATCCGGACAGTCGGGCACTGAAGCTTTCTTT. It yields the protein CASSLSGQSGTEAFF.

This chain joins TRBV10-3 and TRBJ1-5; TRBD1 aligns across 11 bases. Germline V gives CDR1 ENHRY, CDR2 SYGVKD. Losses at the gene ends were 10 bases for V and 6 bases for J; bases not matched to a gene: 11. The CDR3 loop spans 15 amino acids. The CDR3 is CATHPDRGLGQPQHF. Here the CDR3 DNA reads TGTGCCACACACCCGGACAGGGGGCTCGGTCAGCCCCAGCATTTT.

The CDR3 bases are TGTGCCAGCAGTCTTCAATACAGGGCCACTGAAGCTTTCTTT. Its translation: CASSLQYRATEAFF. The chain couples TRBV6-5 to TRBJ1-1, with D perhaps matching TRBD1 (6 bases). V lost 5 bases to trimming and J lost 4 bases, with 14 bases between them. This CDR3 contains 14 residues. CDR1 and CDR2 (germline): MNHEY, SVGAGI.

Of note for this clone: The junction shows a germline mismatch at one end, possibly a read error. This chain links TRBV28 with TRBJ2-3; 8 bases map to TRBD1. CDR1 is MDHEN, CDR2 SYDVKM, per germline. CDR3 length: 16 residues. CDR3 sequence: CASSLRGQGNTHTQYF. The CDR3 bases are TGTGCCAGCAGTTTAAGAGGACAGGGCAACACACATACGCAGTATTTT.

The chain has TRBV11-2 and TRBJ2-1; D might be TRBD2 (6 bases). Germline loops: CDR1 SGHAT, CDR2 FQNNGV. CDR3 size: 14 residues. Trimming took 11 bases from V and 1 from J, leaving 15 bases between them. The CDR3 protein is CASGVLPSYNEQFF. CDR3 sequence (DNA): TGTGCCTCGGGGGTCCTACCATCCTACAATGAGCAGTTCTTC. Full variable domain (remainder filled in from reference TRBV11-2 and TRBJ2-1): EAGVAQSPRYKIIEKRQSVAFWCNPISGHATLYWYQQILGQGPKLLIQFQNNGVVDDSQLPKDRFSAERLKGVDSTLKIQPAKLEDSAVYLCASGVLPSYNEQFFGPGTRLTVL.

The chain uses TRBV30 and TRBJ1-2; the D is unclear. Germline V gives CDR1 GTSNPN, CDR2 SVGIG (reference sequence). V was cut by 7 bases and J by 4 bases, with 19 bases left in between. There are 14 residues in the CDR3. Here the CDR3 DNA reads TGTGCCTTGGGCCTGGGCAGCCAGGCCTATGGCTACACCTTC. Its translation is CALGLGSQAYGYTF.

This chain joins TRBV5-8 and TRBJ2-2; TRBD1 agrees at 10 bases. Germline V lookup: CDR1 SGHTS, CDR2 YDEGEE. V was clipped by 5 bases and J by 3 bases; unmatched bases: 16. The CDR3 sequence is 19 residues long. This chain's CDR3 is CASRQGSPAGQGDTGELFF. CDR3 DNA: TGTGCCAGCAGACAGGGTTCACCGGCAGGACAGGGGGACACCGGGGAGCTGTTTTTT.

The CDR3 DNA reads TGCGCCAGCAGCCCTTCGGGACAGGGGAATCGGGCTGGCTACACCTTC. Encoded protein: CASSPSGQGNRAGYTF. The rearrangement joins TRBV4-1 to TRBJ1-2, with TRBD1 identical over 10 bases. In germline, CDR1 is MGHRA, CDR2 YSYEKL. The CDR3 is 16 residues long. Trimming took 4 bases from V and 7 from J; bases not matched to a gene: 12.

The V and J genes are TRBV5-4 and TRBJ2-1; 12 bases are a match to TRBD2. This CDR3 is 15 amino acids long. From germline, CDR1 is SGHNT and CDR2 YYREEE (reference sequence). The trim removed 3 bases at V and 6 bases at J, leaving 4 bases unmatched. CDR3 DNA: TGTGCCAGCAGCTCTAGCGGGGGGGCCGCCAATGAGCAGTTCTTC. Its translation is CASSSSGGAANEQFF.

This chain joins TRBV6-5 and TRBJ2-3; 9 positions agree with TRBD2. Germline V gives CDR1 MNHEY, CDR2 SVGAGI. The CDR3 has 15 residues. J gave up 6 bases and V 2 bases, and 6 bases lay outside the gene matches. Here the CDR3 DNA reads TGTGCCAGCAGTTACGGGGCGGGAGGGGAGGATACGCAGTATTTT. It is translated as CASSYGAGGEDTQYF.

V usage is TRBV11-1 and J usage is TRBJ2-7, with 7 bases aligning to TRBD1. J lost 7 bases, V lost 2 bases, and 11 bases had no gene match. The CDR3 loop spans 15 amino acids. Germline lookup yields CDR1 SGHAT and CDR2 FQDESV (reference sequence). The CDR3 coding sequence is TGTGCCAGCAGCTTAACGAGGGGACAGCTAAGGGAGCAGTACTTC. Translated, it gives CASSLTRGQLREQYF.

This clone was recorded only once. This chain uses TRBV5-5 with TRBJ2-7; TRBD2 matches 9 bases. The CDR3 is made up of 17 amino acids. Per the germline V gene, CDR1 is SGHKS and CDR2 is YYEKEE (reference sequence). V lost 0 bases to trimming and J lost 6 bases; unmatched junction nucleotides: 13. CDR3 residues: CASSLASGDHLRGEQYF. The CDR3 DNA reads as TGTGCCAGCAGCTTGGCTAGCGGGGATCACCTTCGGGGCGAGCAGTACTTC.

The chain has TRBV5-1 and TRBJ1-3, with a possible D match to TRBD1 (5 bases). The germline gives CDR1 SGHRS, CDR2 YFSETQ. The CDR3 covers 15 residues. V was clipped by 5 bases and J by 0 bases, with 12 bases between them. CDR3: CASRPTTGSGNTIYF. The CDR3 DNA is TGCGCCAGCAGACCCACAACAGGCTCTGGAAACACCATATATTTT.

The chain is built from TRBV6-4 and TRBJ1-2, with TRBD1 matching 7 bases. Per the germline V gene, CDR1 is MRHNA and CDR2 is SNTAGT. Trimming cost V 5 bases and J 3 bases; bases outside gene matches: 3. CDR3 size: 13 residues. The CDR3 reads CASSPGTDYGYTF. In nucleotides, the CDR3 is TGTGCCAGCAGTCCCGGGACAGACTATGGCTACACCTTC.

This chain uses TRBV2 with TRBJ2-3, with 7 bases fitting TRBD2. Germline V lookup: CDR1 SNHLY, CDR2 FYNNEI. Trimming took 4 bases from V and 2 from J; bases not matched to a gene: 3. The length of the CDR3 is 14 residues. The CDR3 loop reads CASSGGTITDTQYF. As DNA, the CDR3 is TGTGCCAGCAGTGGAGGGACTATCACAGATACGCAGTATTTT.

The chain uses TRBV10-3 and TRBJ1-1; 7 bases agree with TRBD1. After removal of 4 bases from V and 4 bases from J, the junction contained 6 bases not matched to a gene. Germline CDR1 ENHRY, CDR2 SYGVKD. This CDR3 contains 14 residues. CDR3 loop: CAISARQGGTEAFF. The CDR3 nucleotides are TGTGCCATCAGTGCCCGACAGGGCGGCACTGAAGCTTTCTTT.

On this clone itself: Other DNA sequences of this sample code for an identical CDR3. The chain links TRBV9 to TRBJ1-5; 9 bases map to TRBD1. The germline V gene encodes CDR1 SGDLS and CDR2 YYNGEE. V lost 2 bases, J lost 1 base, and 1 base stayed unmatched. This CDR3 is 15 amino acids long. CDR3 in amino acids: CASSVGQGSNQPQHF. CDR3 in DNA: TGTGCCAGCAGCGTCGGACAGGGGAGCAATCAGCCCCAGCATTTT.

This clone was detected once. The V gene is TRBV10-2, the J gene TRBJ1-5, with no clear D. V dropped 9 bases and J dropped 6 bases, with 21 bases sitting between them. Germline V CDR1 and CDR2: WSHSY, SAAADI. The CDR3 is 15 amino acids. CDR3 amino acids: CARPPKRAVGQPQHF. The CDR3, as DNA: TGCGCCAGGCCGCCGAAGAGGGCGGTGGGTCAGCCCCAGCATTTT.

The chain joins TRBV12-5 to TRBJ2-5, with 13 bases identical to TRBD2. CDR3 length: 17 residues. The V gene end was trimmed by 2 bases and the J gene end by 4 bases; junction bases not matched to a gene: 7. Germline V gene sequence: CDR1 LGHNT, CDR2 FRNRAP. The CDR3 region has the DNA TGTGCTAGTGGTTTGACCGGACTAGCGGGAGCTCGAGAGACCCAGTACTTC. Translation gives CASGLTGLAGARETQYF. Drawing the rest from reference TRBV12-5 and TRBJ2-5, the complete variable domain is DARVTQTPRHKVTEMGQEVTMRCQPILGHNTVFWYRQTMMQGLELLAYFRNRAPLDDSGMPKDRFSAEMPDATLATLKIQPSEPRDSAVYFCASGLTGLAGARETQYFGPGTRLLVL.

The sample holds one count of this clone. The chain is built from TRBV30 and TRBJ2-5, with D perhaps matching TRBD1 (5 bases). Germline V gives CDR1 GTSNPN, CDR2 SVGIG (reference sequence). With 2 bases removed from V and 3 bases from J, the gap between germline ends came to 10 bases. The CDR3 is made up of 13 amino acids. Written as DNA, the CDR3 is TGTGCCTGGAGTCCCTTGACAGAAGAGACCCAGTACTTC. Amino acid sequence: CAWSPLTEETQYF. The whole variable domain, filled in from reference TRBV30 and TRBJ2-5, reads SQTIHQWPATLVQPVGSPLSLECTVEGTSNPNLYWYRQAAGRGLQLLFYSVGIGQISSEVPQNLSASRPQDRQFILSSKKLLLSDSGFYLCAWSPLTEETQYFGPGTRLLVL.

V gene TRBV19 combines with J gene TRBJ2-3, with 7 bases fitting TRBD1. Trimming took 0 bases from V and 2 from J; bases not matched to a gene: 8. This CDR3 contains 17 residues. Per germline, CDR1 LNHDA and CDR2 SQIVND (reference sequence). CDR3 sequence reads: CASSIDAGTASTDTQYF. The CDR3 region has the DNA TGTGCCAGTAGTATAGACGCCGGGACAGCATCCACAGATACGCAGTATTTT.

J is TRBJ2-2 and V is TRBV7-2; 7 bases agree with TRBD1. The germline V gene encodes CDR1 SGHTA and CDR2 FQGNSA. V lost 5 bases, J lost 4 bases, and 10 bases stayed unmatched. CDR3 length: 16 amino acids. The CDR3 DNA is TGTGCCAGCAGCCTCCCCGGGACAGTCCTCACCGGGGAGCTGTTTTTT. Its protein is CASSLPGTVLTGELFF. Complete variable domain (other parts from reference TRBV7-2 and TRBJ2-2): GAGVSQSPSNKVTEKGKDVELRCDPISGHTALYWYRQSLGQGLEFLIYFQGNSAPDKSGLPSDRFSAERTGGSVSTLTIQRTQQEDSAVYLCASSLPGTVLTGELFFGEGSRLTVL.

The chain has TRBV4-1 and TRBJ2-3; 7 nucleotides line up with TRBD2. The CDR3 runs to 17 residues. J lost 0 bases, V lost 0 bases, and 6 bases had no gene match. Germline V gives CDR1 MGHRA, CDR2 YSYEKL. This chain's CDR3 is CASSQDGLGGSTDTQYF. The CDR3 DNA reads TGCGCCAGCAGCCAAGACGGGTTGGGGGGGAGCACAGATACGCAGTATTTT.